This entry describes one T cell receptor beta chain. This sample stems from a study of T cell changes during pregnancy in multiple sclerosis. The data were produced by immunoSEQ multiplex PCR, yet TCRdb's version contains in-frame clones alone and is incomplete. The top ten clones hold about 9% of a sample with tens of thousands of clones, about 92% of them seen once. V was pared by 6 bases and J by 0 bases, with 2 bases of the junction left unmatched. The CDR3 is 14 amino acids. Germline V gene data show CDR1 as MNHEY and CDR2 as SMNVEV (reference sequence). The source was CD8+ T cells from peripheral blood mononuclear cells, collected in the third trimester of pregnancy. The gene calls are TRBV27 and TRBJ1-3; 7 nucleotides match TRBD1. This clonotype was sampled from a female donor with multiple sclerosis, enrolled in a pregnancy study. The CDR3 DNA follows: TGTGCCAGCAGGAGGACAGGCTCTGGAAACACCATATATTTT. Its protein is CASRRTGSGNTIYF.